The 25 T cell receptor beta chains below were found in one sample sequenced in a study of identical twins. MiXCR, applied by TCRdb to the 5' RACE reads, yields one record per CDR3 protein. In the table there are about 690,000 distinct CDR3 sequences, 5.5% to 7.5% of which are singletons. Input material: naive T cells sorted from blood. These receptors all stem from a young man in good health.

This clonotype was recorded many times. The chain carries TRBV5-6 and TRBJ2-5; TRBD1 matches at 8 bases. Germline CDR1 reads SGHDT; CDR2 reads YYEEEE. V shed 3 bases and J 4 bases; nucleotides not matched to a gene: 5. CDR3 size: 14 residues. Here the CDR3 reads CASSSRTGLETQYF. CDR3 DNA: TGTGCCAGCAGCTCCAGGACAGGGCTAGAGACCCAGTACTTC.

V usage is TRBV3-1 and J usage is TRBJ1-2; 8 nucleotides match TRBD1. With 0 bases clipped from V and 4 bases from J, the junction kept 10 bases outside the gene matches. The CDR3 loop spans 17 amino acids. Germline V gene sequence: CDR1 LGHDT, CDR2 YNNKEL (reference sequence). The CDR3 region has the DNA TGTGCCAGCAGCCAAGACGTGGACAGGGAAAAGGGCTATGGCTACACCTTC. Amino acid sequence: CASSQDVDREKGYGYTF.

This chain joins TRBV30 and TRBJ2-3; 13 nucleotides line up with TRBD2. CDR1 GTSNPN and CDR2 SVGIG come from the germline V gene (reference sequence). Trimming cost V 5 bases and J 5 bases; bases outside gene matches: 7. The length of the CDR3 is 15 residues. The CDR3 sequence: CAWGGLAGVGDTQYF. The DNA for the CDR3 is TGTGCCTGGGGTGGACTAGCGGGAGTTGGAGATACGCAGTATTTT.

Of note for this clonotype: Possible read error: a much larger clone is one base away. The gene calls are TRBV29-1 and TRBJ2-7; tentative D call: TRBD2 (5 bases). Germline V gives CDR1 SQVTM, CDR2 ANQGSEA. This CDR3 spans 13 amino acids. Between the trimmed V and J ends, which lost 7 bases and 6 bases, there was a span of 19 bases. The CDR3 region is CSARLASTCEQYF. The CDR3 region has the DNA TGCAGCGCTCGGCTAGCCTCTACCTGCGAGCAGTACTTC.

On this clonotype itself: This may stem from a read error, because a much larger clone lies one nucleotide away. The chain joins TRBV5-1 to TRBJ2-6; 9 nucleotides align to TRBD1. Germline CDR1 reads SGHRS; CDR2 reads YFSETQ. This CDR3 has 18 amino acids. The CDR3 is CASSSPGTGKSGVNVLTF. DNA of the CDR3: TGCGCCAGCAGCTCTCCTGGGACAGGGAAATCTGGGGTCAACGTCCTGACTTTC.

V is TRBV28 and J is TRBJ2-5; 8 nucleotides match TRBD1. CDR1 MDHEN and CDR2 SYDVKM come from the germline V gene. The junction had 13 bases not matched to a gene; V was cut back by 6 bases and J by 7 bases. The CDR3 consists of 15 residues. For the CDR3, the DNA is TGTGCCAGCAGCCCGTCCCTGGACAGGGTCAGGACCCAGTACTTC. This translates into CASSPSLDRVRTQYF.

Ten or more counts support this clonotype. The chain recombines TRBV6-2 or TRBV6-3 with TRBJ2-2; D tentatively reads TRBD1 or TRBD2 (6 bases each). Germline V gene lookup returns CDR1 MNHEY and CDR2 SVGEGT. The CDR3 covers 16 residues. V lost 5 bases and J 0 bases, leaving 13 bases between the germline ends. Written as DNA, the CDR3 is TGTGCCAGCAGTAAAGCCGGGGGCACGAACACCGGGGAGCTGTTTTTT. Protein: CASSKAGGTNTGELFF.

The chain is built from TRBV30 and TRBJ2-5; D is perhaps TRBD2 (5 bases). Looked up from germline, CDR1 is GTSNPN and CDR2 is SVGIG (reference sequence). V lost 4 bases to trimming and J lost 5 bases, with 11 bases between them. The CDR3 length is 12 residues. The CDR3 region has the DNA TGTGCCTGGACCGGGGTCGACGAGACCCAGTACTTC. Translating it yields CAWTGVDETQYF.

At least ten counts were recorded for this clonotype. The chain combines TRBV27 with TRBJ2-1; D is perhaps TRBD2 (5 bases). Trimming left V 5 bases short and J 0 bases short, with 8 bases between. CDR1 MNHEY and CDR2 SMNVEV come from the germline V gene (reference sequence). CDR3 length: 14 residues. This CDR3 is CASSIASSYNEQFF. Here the CDR3 DNA reads TGTGCCAGCAGTATAGCGAGCTCCTACAATGAGCAGTTCTTC.

This clonotype turned up a few times. The chain has TRBV10-3 and TRBJ2-7, with TRBD2 matching over 7 bases. Germline CDR1 is ENHRY and CDR2 is SYGVKD. V lost 8 bases to trimming and J lost 3 bases; unmatched junction nucleotides: 4. CDR3 size: 12 residues. CDR3: CAIGGGDYEQYV. The CDR3 DNA reads as TGTGCCATCGGTGGGGGGGACTACGAGCAGTACGTC.

This clonotype was picked up many times. The J gene is TRBJ2-7, the V gene TRBV15; a possible D gene is TRBD1 (5 bases). Germline V gene lookup returns CDR1 LNHNV and CDR2 YYDKDF (reference sequence). Trimming removed 0 bases from V and 0 bases from J, with 9 bases in between. CDR3 length: 15 residues. The CDR3: CATSRDLQDSYEQYV. The CDR3 nucleotides read TGTGCCACCAGCAGAGATTTACAGGACTCCTACGAGCAGTACGTC.

The rearrangement uses TRBV12-3 or TRBV12-4 and TRBJ2-3; TRBD1 matches 8 bases. The CDR3 loop spans 16 amino acids. V dropped 5 bases and J dropped 6; count of bases not matched to a gene: 13. CDR3 DNA: TGTGCCAGCAGTCCCCACAGGGGGATGGGTTATGATACGCAGTATTTT. Translating gives CASSPHRGMGYDTQYF.

This clonotype appeared many times. Here the CDR3 DNA reads TGTGCCAGCAGCCCTGGGACGGAGAGCTCCTACAATGAGCAGTTCTTC. It translates to CASSPGTESSYNEQFF. The rearrangement uses TRBV7-8 and TRBJ2-1; TRBD1 or TRBD2 may be the D gene (5 bases each). The CDR3 spans 16 residues. Germline V CDR1 and CDR2: SGHVS, FQNEAQ. V was cut by 5 bases and J by 0 bases, with 14 bases left in between.

The genes are TRBV5-1 and TRBJ2-5, with 8 bases that match TRBD2. This CDR3 spans 17 amino acids. Trimming cost V 5 bases and J 2 bases; bases outside gene matches: 14. Germline assignment: CDR1 SGHRS and CDR2 YFSETQ. CDR3 residues: CASSTATSGLLQETQYF. The CDR3 region has the DNA TGCGCCAGCAGTACAGCAACTAGCGGACTACTTCAAGAGACCCAGTACTTC.

In this sample, this clonotype turned up many times. This rearrangement joins TRBV29-1 to TRBJ1-2, with unresolved D. V dropped 3 bases and J dropped 8 bases, with 4 bases sitting between them. The CDR3 extends over 9 amino acids. The germline CDR1 and CDR2 sequences are SQVTM and ANQGSEA. CDR3 sequence reads: CSVEQGYTF. CDR3 sequence (DNA): TGCAGCGTTGAGCAGGGCTACACCTTC.

There are many counts of this clonotype. The chain links TRBV5-1 to TRBJ2-1; a possible D gene is TRBD1 (6 bases). The V gene lost 4 bases and the J gene lost 5 bases, with 13 bases spanning the gap. CDR3 length: 14 amino acids. Germline V lookup: CDR1 SGHRS, CDR2 YFSETQ. CDR3 in DNA: TGCGCCAGCAGCCCGGCGGACAGACACAATGAGCAGTTCTTC. Amino acids: CASSPADRHNEQFF. Complete variable domain (other parts from reference TRBV5-1 and TRBJ2-1): KAGVTQTPRYLIKTRGQQVTLSCSPISGHRSVSWYQQTPGQGLQFLFEYFSETQRNKGNFPGRFSGRQFSNSRSEMNVSTLELGDSALYLCASSPADRHNEQFFGPGTRLTVL.

This clonotype was counted only a few times. This chain connects TRBV7-8 to TRBJ2-7; no clear D gene. Per germline, CDR1 SGHVS and CDR2 FQNEAQ. CDR3 length equals 14 residues. V lost 2 bases to trimming and J lost 5 bases, with 13 bases between them. The CDR3 DNA follows: TGTGCCAGCAGCTTACGCTCCGGCCGGGACGAGCAGTACTTC. It translates to CASSLRSGRDEQYF.

This clonotype was counted only a few times. The chain uses TRBV18 and TRBJ1-5, with a tentative D call TRBD1 (5 bases). V lost 2 bases and J 0 bases, leaving 20 bases between the germline ends. Germline lookup yields CDR1 KGHSH and CDR2 LQKENI. The CDR3 is 19 residues long. CDR3 DNA sequence: TGTGCCAGCTCACCAAATAGGGCCGGGGGATCGCATAGCAATCAGCCCCAGCATTTT. Translated: CASSPNRAGGSHSNQPQHF.

This clonotype occurred a few times. V and J are TRBV11-2 and TRBJ2-7, with TRBD2 matching over 13 bases. V was pared by 4 bases and J by 3 bases, with 3 bases of the junction left unmatched. The germline V gene has CDR1 SGHAT and CDR2 FQNNGV. The CDR3 totals 15 residues. The CDR3 nucleotides are TGTGCCAGCAGCTCACTAGCGGGAGGGGGCTACGAGCAGTACGTC. Its protein is CASSSLAGGGYEQYV.

At least ten counts were recorded for this clonotype. The chain combines TRBV5-1 with TRBJ1-1; D is perhaps TRBD1 (6 bases). V was shortened by 2 bases and J by 5 bases, with 10 bases between the two germline ends. The CDR3 runs 13 residues. CDR1 SGHRS and CDR2 YFSETQ come from the germline V gene. The CDR3 reads CASSFGGGTEAFF. In DNA form, the CDR3 reads TGCGCCAGCAGCTTCGGAGGGGGGACTGAAGCTTTCTTT.

The chain uses TRBV7-6 and TRBJ1-4; tentative D call: TRBD1 (6 bases). The germline V gene has CDR1 SGHVS and CDR2 FNYEAQ. The V end was cut by 1 base, the J end by 0 bases, with 9 bases between. The CDR3 totals 16 residues. DNA for the CDR3: TGTGCCAGCAGCTTAGGGACAGCCTCAACTAATGAAAAACTGTTTTTT. Residues: CASSLGTASTNEKLFF.

The chain combines TRBV7-2 with TRBJ2-1, with 9 bases that match TRBD2. The CDR3 sequence is 16 residues long. The germline V gene encodes CDR1 SGHTA and CDR2 FQGNSA. V dropped 5 bases and J dropped 9; count of bases not matched to a gene: 14. The CDR3 nucleotides read TGTGCCAGCAGCCCCAGGGGCTCAAGAGCGGGAGGTGAGCAGTTCTTC. Its translation is CASSPRGSRAGGEQFF.

This clonotype has only a few counts. The chain links TRBV6-2 or TRBV6-3 to TRBJ1-5, with D unresolved. There are 14 residues in the CDR3. V was shortened by 2 bases and J by 0 bases, with 5 bases between the two germline ends. Germline V CDR1 and CDR2: MNHEY, SVGEGT. DNA for the CDR3: TGTGCCAGCAGTTACGGAATTAGCAATCAGCCCCAGCATTTT. It specifies CASSYGISNQPQHF.

This clonotype occurred a few times. The chain uses TRBV4-2 and TRBJ2-7, with unresolved D. Germline CDR1 is LGHNA and CDR2 is YNFKEQ. This CDR3 is 12 amino acids long. Trimming cost V 3 bases and J 3 bases, with 6 bases left between them. The CDR3 region is CASSQSHYEQYF. The CDR3 DNA follows: TGTGCCAGCAGCCAGTCCCACTACGAGCAGTACTTC.

This chain joins TRBV11-2 and TRBJ1-5; perhaps TRBD1 as D (5 bases). Germline V lookup: CDR1 SGHAT, CDR2 FQNNGV. Trimming removed 0 bases from V and 4 bases from J, with 10 bases in between. The CDR3 has 15 amino acids. Here the CDR3 DNA reads TGTGCCAGCAGCTTAGAGAGGCAGGGAAATCAGCCCCAGCATTTT. It yields the protein CASSLERQGNQPQHF.